This paragraph covers one T cell receptor beta chain sequence. The target antigen is unknown. This sample was included in a study of long-term antiretroviral therapy in people with HIV. Study-wide findings and caveats: At every time point, clones expanded before ART dominated the repertoire. Controls exceeded HIV repertoires in CDR3 length range.

The CDR3 consists of 21 residues. CDR1 SGHVS and CDR2 FNYEAQ come from the germline V gene. The V gene lost 1 base and the J gene lost 0 bases, with 24 bases spanning the gap. Every sample had roughly 1-11 million cryopreserved PBMC in it before DNA extraction. With survey level as its setting, the immunoSEQ assay was v3.0. Each sample had sequencing targeting about 40,000-50,000 T-cell genomes. Produced via immunoSEQ multiplex PCR; TCRdb's table is partial and in-frame only. The sample includes around 28,000 clones, roughly 90% of them seen just once. Sample: unsorted PBMCs, taken 3.1 years after starting antiretroviral therapy. The V call is TRBV7-6, the J call TRBJ1-4, with D possibly matching TRBD1 (6 bases). This clonotype was sampled from a man aged 18 to 30 with HIV. The CDR3 here is CASSLGPQGRRPSATNEKLFF. In DNA form, the CDR3 reads TGTGCCAGCAGCTTAGGACCCCAGGGGCGTCGACCCTCTGCAACTAATGAAAAACTGTTTTTT.